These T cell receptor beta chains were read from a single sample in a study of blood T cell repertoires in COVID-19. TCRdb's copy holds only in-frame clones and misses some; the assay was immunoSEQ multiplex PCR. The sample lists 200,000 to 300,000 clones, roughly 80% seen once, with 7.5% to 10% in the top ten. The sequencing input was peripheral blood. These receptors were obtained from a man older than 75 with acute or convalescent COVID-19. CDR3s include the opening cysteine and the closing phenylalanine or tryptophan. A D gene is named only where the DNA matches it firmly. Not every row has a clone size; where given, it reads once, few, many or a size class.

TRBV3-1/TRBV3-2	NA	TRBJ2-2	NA	TGTGCCAGCGCGAGAATCACCGGGGAGCTGTTTTTT	CASARITGELFF
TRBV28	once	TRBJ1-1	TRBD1	TGTGCCAGCAGTTTTCCACAGGGGGTGAGCACTGAAGCTTTCTTT	CASSFPQGVSTEAFF
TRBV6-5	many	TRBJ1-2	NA	TGTGCCAGCAGTTACCGCTATTCTAACTATGGCTACACCTTC	CASSYRYSNYGYTF
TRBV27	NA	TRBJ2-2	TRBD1	TGTGCCAGCAGGAAGGGGACAGGGGTGACCGCCGGGGAGCTGTTTTTT	CASRKGTGVTAGELFF
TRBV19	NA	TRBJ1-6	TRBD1	TGTGCCAGTAGTACGGTGGGACAGGGCCATTCACCCCTCCACTTT	CASSTVGQGHSPLHF
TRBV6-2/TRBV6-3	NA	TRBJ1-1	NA	TGTGCCAGCAGTTACTCGAGGCCGAACACTGAAGCTTTCTTT	CASSYSRPNTEAFF
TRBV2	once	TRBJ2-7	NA	TGTGCCAGCAGTGTGGAGTTTGCCTACGAGCAGTACTTC	CASSVEFAYEQYF
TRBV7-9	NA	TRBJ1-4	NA	TGTGCCAGCAGCTTGGAGCAGGGTAACGAAAAACTGTTTTTT	CASSLEQGNEKLFF
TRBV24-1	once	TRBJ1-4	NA	TGTGCCACCAGTGATTCGCTAATAGCTAATGAAAAACTGTTTTTT	CATSDSLIANEKLFF
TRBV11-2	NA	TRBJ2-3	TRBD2	TGTGCCAGCAGCTTAGTAGCGGGAGGGGGTACAGATACGCAGTATTTT	CASSLVAGGGTDTQYF
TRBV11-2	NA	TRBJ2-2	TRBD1	TGTGCCAGCAGCCCCCGGGGACAGGCGAACACCGGGGAGCTGTTTTTT	CASSPRGQANTGELFF
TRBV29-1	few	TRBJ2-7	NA	TGCAGCGTTGAAGTAACCGGGGACTACGAGCAGTACTTC	CSVEVTGDYEQYF
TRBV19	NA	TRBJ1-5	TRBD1	TGTGCCAGTATCCCAGCCGACAGGGGGGAGTATCAGCCCCAGCATTTT	CASIPADRGEYQPQHF
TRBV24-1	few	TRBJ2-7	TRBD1	TGTGCCACCAGTGATCACCGGGACAGCTCGCAAGGGGGCCACGAGCAGTACTTC	CATSDHRDSSQGGHEQYF
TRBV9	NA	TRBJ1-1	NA	TGTGCCAGCAGCGTAGCGCGGGGAAACACTGAAGCTTTCTTT	CASSVARGNTEAFF
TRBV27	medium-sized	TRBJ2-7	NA	TGTGCCAGCAGTCCCTCCTCCCTAGTATACGAGCAGTACTTC	CASSPSSLVYEQYF
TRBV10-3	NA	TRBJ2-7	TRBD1	TGTGCCATCAGTAAGGACAGGGGAGGGATTAATGAGCAGTACTTC	CAISKDRGGINEQYF
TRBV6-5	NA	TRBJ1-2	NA	TGTGCCTCACGGACAGCCTATGGCTACACCTTC	CASRTAYGYTF
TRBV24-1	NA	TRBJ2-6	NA	TGTGCCACCAGTGATTCCTGGGGAACAGGAGCCAACGTCCTGACTTTC	CATSDSWGTGANVLTF
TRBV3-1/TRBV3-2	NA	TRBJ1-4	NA	TGTGCCAGCAGCCAGGGGGGTGGAACTAATGAAAAACTGTTTTTT	CASSQGGGTNEKLFF
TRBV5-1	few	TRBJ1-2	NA	TGCGCCAGCAGCTCCTCCGGGACTCCATCTTCGGGTGGCTACACCTTC	CASSSSGTPSSGGYTF
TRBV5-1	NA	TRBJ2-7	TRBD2	TGCGCCAGCAGCTTGGTAAGAGGAGCGGGAGGGCCCCGCGAGCAGTACTTC	CASSLVRGAGGPREQYF
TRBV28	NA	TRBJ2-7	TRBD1	TGTGCCAGCAGTCCCCCGGGACAGGGGAGTTGGCTGTACTTC	CASSPPGQGSWLYF
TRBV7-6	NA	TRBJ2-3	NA	TGTGCCAGCAGCTTAGGGAGGAGGGATACGCAGTATTTT	CASSLGRRDTQYF
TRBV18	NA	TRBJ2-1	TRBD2	TGTGCCAGCTCAACCATAGCGGGAGAAGGGGAGCAGTTCTTC	CASSTIAGEGEQFF
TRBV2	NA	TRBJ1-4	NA	TGTGCCAGCAAGAGGCAGGGTACTGAAAAACTGTTTTTT	CASKRQGTEKLFF
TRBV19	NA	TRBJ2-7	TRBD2	TGTGCCAGTAGTATAGGAGCGGGGGTACTAGCGGGAAGGAGCTCCTACGAGCAGTACTTC	CASSIGAGVLAGRSSYEQYF
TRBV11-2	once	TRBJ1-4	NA	TGTGCCAGCAGCCCCCCTAGAGGGACTAATGAAAAACTGTTTTTT	CASSPPRGTNEKLFF
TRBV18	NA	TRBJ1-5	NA	TGTGCCAGCTCACCCCAAAAGGTAGCCACGGAACCCCAGCATTTT	CASSPQKVATEPQHF
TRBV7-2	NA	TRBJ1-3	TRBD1	TGTGCCAGCAGCTCTAAGGCTGGGACAGGGGTCAACACCATATATTTT	CASSSKAGTGVNTIYF
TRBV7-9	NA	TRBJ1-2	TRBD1	TGTGCCAGCAGCGCAGGGGGCCCTGGCTACACCTTC	CASSAGGPGYTF
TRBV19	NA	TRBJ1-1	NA	TGTGCCAGTAGTATAGAGTCCAGGAAATCCCTCAGGCTCACTGAAGCTTTCTTT	CASSIESRKSLRLTEAFF
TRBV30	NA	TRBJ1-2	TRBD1	TGTGCCTGGAGTCCAGGGACAGGGAACTATGGCTACACCTTC	CAWSPGTGNYGYTF
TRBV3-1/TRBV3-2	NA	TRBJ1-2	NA	TGTGCCTCCCGGGACACTAACTATGGCTACACCTTC	CASRDTNYGYTF
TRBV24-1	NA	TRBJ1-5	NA	TGTGGCCGACCGGAGGTGATTAGCAATCAGCCCCAGCATTTT	CGRPEVISNQPQHF
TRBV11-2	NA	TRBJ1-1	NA	TGTGCCAGCAGCTCGGTGGGAGGGGGTACTGAAGCTTTCTTT	CASSSVGGGTEAFF
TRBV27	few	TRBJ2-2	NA	TGTGCCAGCAGAATAACTGACACCGGGGAGCTGTTTTTT	CASRITDTGELFF
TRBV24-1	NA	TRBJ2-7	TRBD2	TGTGCCACCAGTGATGGGACTAGCGGGACGGACGAGCAGTACTTC	CATSDGTSGTDEQYF
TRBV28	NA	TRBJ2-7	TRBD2	TGTGCCAGCAGTACTCAAGGGACTAGCGGGGTGGCCTACGAGCAGTACTTC	CASSTQGTSGVAYEQYF
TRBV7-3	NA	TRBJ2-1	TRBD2	TGTGCCAGCAGCTCTAGCGGGAGGACATACAATGAGCAGTTCTTC	CASSSSGRTYNEQFF
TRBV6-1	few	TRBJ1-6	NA	TGTGCCAGCAGTGTTGGGCAGGGAGGTTCACCCCTCCACTTT	CASSVGQGGSPLHF
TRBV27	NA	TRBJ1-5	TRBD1	TGTGCCAGCAGTGGCGGGACAGGTAGAGGGAGCAATCAGCCCCAGCATTTT	CASSGGTGRGSNQPQHF
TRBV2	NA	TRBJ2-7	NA	TGTGCCAGCAGTGGGACAGCCTCCCGGCGGCAGTACTTC	CASSGTASRRQYF
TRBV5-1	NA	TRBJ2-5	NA	TGCGCCAGCAGCTCCAGAATAGCAGAGACCCAGTACTTC	CASSSRIAETQYF
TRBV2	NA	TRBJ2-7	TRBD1	TGTGCCAGCAGTTTCAGGACAGGCGTCCTCTACGAGCAGTACTTC	CASSFRTGVLYEQYF
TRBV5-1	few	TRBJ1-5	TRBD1	TGCGCCAGCAGCCCCGGACAGGCATGGGGCAATCAGCCCCAGCATTTT	CASSPGQAWGNQPQHF
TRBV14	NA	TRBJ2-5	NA	TGTGCCAGCAGCCTCAGTTCCCAAGTCGCCCAGTACTTC	CASSLSSQVAQYF
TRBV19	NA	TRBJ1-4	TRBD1	TGTGCCAGTACCTGGACAGGGTATGATGAAAAACTGTTTTTT	CASTWTGYDEKLFF
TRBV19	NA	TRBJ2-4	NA	TGTGCCAGTAGTATAAAGGACAGACTAGCCAAAAACATTCAGTACTTC	CASSIKDRLAKNIQYF
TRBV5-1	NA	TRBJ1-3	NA	TGCGCCAGCAGCTTGGGCCAGGGGTTGGGAAACACCATATATTTT	CASSLGQGLGNTIYF
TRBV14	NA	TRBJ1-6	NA	TGTGCCAGCAGCCAAGGACCGTCGGGGTTTTCACCCCTCCACTTT	CASSQGPSGFSPLHF